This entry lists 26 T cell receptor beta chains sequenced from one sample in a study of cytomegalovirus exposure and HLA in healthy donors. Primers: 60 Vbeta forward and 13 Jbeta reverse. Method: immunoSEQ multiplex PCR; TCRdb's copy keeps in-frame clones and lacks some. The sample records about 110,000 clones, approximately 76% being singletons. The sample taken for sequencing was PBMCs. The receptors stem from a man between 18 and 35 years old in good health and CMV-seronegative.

The DNA for the CDR3 is TGTGCCAGCAGCCAAGGAGGGTCTAATGAAAAACTGTTTTTT. Protein: CASSQGGSNEKLFF. The chain is built from TRBV4-2 and TRBJ1-4; D not resolved. V lost 1 base and J lost 3, with 6 bases in between. The CDR3 is 14 amino acids. Germline V gene sequence: CDR1 LGHNA, CDR2 YNFKEQ.

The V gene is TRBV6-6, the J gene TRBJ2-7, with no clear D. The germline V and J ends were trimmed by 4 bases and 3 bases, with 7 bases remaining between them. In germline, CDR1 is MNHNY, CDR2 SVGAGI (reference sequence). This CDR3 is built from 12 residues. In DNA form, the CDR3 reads TGTGCCAGCAGTTCCCGAGTCTACGAGCAGTACTTC. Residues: CASSSRVYEQYF.

The CDR3 here is CASSTDRGAEKLFF. The DNA of the CDR3 is TGTGCCAGCAGCACGGACAGGGGAGCGGAAAAACTGTTTTTT. The chain joins TRBV7-9 to TRBJ1-4, with 9 positions matching TRBD1. Germline values: CDR1 SEHNR, CDR2 FQNEAQ (reference sequence). Trimming cost V 5 bases and J 8 bases; bases outside gene matches: 6. The CDR3 contains 14 residues.

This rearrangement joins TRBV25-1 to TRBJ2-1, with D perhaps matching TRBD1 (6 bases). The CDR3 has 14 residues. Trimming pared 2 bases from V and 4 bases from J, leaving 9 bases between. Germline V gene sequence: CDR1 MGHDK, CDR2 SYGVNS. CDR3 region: CASSEGQIYNEQFF. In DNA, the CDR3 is TGTGCCAGCAGTGAAGGACAGATTTACAATGAGCAGTTCTTC.

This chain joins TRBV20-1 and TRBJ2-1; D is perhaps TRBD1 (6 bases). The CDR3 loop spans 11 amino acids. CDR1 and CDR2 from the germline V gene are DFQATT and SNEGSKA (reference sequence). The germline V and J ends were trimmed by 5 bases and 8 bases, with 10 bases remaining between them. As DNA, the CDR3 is TGCAGTGCTTTTACAGGGTATGAGCAGTTCTTC. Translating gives CSAFTGYEQFF.

The DNA for the CDR3 is TGCGCCAGCAGGCCTACAGGGGGATTAAGCACAGATACGCAGTATTTT. It encodes CASRPTGGLSTDTQYF. The chain uses TRBV5-1 and TRBJ2-3, with 8 bases matching TRBD1. This CDR3 is built from 16 residues. In germline, CDR1 is SGHRS, CDR2 YFSETQ. V shed 5 bases and J 0 bases; nucleotides not matched to a gene: 8.

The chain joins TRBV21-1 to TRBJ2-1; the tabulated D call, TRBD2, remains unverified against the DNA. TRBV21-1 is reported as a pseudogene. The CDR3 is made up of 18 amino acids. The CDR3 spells CASSEGGKTSGGHNEQFF. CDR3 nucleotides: TGTGCCAGCAGCGAGGGGGGCAAGACTAGCGGGGGTCACAATGAGCAGTTCTTC.

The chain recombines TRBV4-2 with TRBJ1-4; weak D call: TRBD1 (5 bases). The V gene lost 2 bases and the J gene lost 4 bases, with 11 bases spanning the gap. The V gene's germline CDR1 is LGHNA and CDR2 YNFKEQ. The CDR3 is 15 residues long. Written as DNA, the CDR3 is TGTGCCAGCAGCCAAACCGACAGACTTAATGAAAAACTGTTTTTT. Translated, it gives CASSQTDRLNEKLFF.

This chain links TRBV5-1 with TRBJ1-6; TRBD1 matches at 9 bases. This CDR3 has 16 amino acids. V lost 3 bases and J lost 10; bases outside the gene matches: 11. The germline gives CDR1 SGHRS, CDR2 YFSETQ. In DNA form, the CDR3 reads TGCGCCAGCAGCTCCAAGACAGGGGGAGCGAACTCACCCCTCCACTTT. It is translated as CASSSKTGGANSPLHF. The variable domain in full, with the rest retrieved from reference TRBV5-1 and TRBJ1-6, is KAGVTQTPRYLIKTRGQQVTLSCSPISGHRSVSWYQQTPGQGLQFLFEYFSETQRNKGNFPGRFSGRQFSNSRSEMNVSTLELGDSALYLCASSSKTGGANSPLHFGNGTRLTVT.

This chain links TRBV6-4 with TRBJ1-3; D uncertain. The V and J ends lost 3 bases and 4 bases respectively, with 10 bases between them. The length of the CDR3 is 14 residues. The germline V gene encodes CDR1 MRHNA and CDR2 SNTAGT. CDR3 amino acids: CASSDFQVGNTIYF. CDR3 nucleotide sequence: TGTGCCAGCAGTGATTTTCAGGTCGGAAACACCATATATTTT.

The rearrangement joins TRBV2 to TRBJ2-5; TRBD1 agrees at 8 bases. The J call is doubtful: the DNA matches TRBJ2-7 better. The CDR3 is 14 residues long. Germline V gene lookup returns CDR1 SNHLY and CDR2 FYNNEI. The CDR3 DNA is TGTGCCAGCAGGGGGGACAGGTCGGTCTACGAGCAGTACTTC. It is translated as CASRGDRSVYEQYF.

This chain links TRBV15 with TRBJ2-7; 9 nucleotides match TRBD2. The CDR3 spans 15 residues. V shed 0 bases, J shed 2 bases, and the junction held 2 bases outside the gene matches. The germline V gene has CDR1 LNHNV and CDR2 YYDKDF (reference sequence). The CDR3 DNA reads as TGTGCCACCAGCAGAGAGGTAGCGGGGGCCTACGAGCAGTACTTC. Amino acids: CATSREVAGAYEQYF.

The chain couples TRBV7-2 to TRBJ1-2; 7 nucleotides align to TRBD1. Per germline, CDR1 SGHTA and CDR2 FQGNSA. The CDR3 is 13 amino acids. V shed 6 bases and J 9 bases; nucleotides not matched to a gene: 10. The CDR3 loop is CASSNTGVASYTF. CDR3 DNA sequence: TGTGCCAGCAGTAATACAGGGGTTGCGAGCTACACCTTC.

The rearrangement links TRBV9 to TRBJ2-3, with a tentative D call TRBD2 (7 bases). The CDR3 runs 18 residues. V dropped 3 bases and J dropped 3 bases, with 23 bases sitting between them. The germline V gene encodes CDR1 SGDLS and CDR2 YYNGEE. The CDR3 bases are TGTGCCAGCAGCGCTGACCTCTTTCCGGGGGGCGCGACAGATACGCAGTATTTT. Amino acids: CASSADLFPGGATDTQYF.

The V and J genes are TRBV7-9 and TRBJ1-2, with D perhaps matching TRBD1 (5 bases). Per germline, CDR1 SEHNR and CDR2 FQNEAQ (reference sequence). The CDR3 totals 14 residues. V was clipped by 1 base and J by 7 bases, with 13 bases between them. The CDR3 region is CASSLEGSPGGYTF. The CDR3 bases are TGTGCCAGCAGCTTAGAGGGGTCACCGGGTGGCTACACCTTC.

CDR3 sequence (DNA): TGTGCCAGCTCCCCTGGACAGGGAAGCACAGATACGCAGTATTTT. It encodes CASSPGQGSTDTQYF. The V and J genes are TRBV18 and TRBJ2-3, with 8 bases that match TRBD1. The CDR3 runs 15 residues. The germline V gene has CDR1 KGHSH and CDR2 LQKENI. Unmatched junction bases numbered 5, after V lost 6 bases and J lost 0 bases.

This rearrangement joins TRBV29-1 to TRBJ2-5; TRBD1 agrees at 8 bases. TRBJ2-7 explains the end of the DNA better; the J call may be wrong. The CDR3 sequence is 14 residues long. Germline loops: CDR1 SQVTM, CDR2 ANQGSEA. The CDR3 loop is CSVAGTGKVYEQYF. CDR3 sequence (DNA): TGCAGCGTTGCCGGGACAGGTAAGGTCTACGAGCAGTACTTC.

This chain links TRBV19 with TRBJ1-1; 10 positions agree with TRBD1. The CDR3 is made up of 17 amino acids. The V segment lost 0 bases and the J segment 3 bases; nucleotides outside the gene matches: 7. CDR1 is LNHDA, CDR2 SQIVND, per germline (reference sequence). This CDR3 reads CASSIDGGTGEDTEAFF. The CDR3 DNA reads TGTGCCAGTAGTATAGATGGAGGGACAGGGGAAGACACTGAAGCTTTCTTT.

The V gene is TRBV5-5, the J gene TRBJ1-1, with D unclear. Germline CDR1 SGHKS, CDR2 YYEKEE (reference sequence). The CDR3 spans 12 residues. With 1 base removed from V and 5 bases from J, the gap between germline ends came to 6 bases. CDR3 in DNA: TGTGCCAGCAGCTTGCACGGGACTGAAGCTTTCTTT. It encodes CASSLHGTEAFF.

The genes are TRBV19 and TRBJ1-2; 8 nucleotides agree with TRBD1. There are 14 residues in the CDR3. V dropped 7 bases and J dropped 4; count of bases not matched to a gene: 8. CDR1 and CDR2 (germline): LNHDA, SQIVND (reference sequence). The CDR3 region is CASTPQGDFYGYTF. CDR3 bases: TGTGCCAGTACCCCACAGGGGGATTTCTATGGCTACACCTTC.

The CDR3 coding sequence is TGTGCCAGCAGCCTCTCGGGACAGGTCCAAGAGACCCAGTACTTC. Protein product: CASSLSGQVQETQYF. The rearrangement uses TRBV5-4 and TRBJ2-5, with 8 bases lining up with TRBD1. With V trimmed by 4 bases and J by 1 base, 6 bases remained unmatched. Germline assignment: CDR1 SGHNT and CDR2 YYREEE (reference sequence). The length of the CDR3 is 15 residues. Combining the CDR3 with reference TRBV5-4 and TRBJ2-5 gives the whole variable domain ETGVTQSPTHLIKTRGQQVTLRCSSQSGHNTVSWYQQALGQGPQFIFQYYREEENGRGNFPPRFSGLQFPNYSSELNVNALELDDSALYLCASSLSGQVQETQYFGPGTRLLVL.

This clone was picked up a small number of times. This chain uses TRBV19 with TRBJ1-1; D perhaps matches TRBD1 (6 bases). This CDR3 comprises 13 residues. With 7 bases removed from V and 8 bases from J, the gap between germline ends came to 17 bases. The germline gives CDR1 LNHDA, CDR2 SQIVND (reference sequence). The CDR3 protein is CASTQSPGQEAFF. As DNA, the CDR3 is TGTGCCAGTACCCAATCCCCTGGACAGGAAGCTTTCTTT.

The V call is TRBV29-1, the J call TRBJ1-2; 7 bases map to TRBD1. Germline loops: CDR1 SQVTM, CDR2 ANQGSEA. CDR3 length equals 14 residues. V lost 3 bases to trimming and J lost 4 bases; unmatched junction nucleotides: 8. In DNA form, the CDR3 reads TGCAGCGTTGATTCAGGGGGAGTAGGCTATGGCTACACCTTC. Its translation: CSVDSGGVGYGYTF.

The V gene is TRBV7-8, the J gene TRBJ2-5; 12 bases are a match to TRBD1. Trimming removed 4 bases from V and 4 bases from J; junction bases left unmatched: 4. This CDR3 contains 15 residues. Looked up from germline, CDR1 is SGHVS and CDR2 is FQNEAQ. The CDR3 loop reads CASSSPGQGAETQYF. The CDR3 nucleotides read TGTGCCAGCAGCTCCCCGGGACAGGGGGCAGAGACCCAGTACTTC.

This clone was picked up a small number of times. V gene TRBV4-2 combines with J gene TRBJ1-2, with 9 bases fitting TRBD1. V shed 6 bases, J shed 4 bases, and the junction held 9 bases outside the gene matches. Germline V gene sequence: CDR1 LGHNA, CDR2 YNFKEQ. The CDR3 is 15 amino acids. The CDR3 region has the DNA TGTGCCAGCAGTCATCAACAGGGGGCTGGCTATGGCTACACCTTC. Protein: CASSHQQGAGYGYTF.

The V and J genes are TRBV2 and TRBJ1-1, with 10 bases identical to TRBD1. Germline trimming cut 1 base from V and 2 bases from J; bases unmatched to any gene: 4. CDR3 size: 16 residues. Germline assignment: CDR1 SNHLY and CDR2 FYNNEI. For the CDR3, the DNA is TGTGCCAGCAGTGAAGTAGGACAGGGGGGAAACACTGAAGCTTTCTTT. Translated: CASSEVGQGGNTEAFF.